A single T cell receptor beta chain is shown here with its context. Its antigen is as yet unknown. The record originates from a study of lymphopenia after photon versus proton radiotherapy. Whole-study results and caveats: After the lymphocyte nadir, photon-treated repertoires showed oligoclonal expansion, especially of CD8+ Temra cells.

Trimming took 3 bases from V and 2 from J; bases not matched to a gene: 19. CDR1 and CDR2 from the germline V gene are SGHRS and YFSETQ. The CDR3 loop spans 19 amino acids. Using immunoSEQ multiplex PCR, the repertoire was profiled, and TCRdb retains in-frame clones only, with some absent. This table has 160,000 or so clones, less than 90% appearing once. The chain carries TRBV5-1 and TRBJ2-7, with 8 positions matching TRBD1. This specimen was peripheral blood, taken from a patient treated with photon-based radiotherapy. The receptor's source is a man in his fifties with gastric cancer. The CDR3 region is CASSSGRDRTNPSPYEQYF. The DNA for the CDR3 is TGCGCCAGCAGCTCCGGAAGGGACAGGACCAACCCTAGCCCCTACGAGCAGTACTTC.